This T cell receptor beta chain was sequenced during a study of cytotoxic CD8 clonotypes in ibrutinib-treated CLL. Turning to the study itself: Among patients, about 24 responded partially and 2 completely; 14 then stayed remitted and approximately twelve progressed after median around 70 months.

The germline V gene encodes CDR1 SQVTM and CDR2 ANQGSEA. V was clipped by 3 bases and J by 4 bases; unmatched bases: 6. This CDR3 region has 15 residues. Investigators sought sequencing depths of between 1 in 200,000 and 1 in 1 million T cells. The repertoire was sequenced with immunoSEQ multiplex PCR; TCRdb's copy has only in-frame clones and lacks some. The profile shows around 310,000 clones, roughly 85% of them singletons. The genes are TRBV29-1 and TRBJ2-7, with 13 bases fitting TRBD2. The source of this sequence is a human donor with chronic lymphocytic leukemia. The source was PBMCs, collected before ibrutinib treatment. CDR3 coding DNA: TGCAGCGTTGAGGTTCGGACTAGCGGGAGATACGAGCAGTACTTC. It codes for CSVEVRTSGRYEQYF.